The entry that follows covers one TCR beta chain sequence. Its target antigen remains unknown. One base away there is no much larger clone; base qualities are not given. TCR beta CDR3 regions were amplified from RNA transcripts. For the first round of RT-PCR on the TCR CDR3, the HTBI primer set was used together with the Qiagen OneStep RT-PCR kit. A second multiplex PCR round built the libraries, followed by size selection and purification. Paired-end sequencing of the libraries was performed with 100 bp reads on an Illumina HiSeq2000. From the authors' description of their analysis: SOAPnuke was used to process the raw data, with reads discarded if the reads contained adapters or uncalled bases, had a mean Phred below 15, or lacked an exact constant-primer or identifier match. High-quality paired reads were merged using COPE v1.2.5, and each unique nucleotide sequence was defined as a clonotype. MiTCR v1.1 was used to align the clonotypes against IMGT TRBV, TRBD and TRBJ reference segments. The analysis was restricted to V-J combinations with a frequency above 0.0001, which together covered just over 98% of the repertoires. A TCS score was defined as the ratio of F50 (clonal expansion) to E x V (chaos), with BLOSUM62-based TCRdist applied between CDR3 peptides within each V-J. Welch's t-statistics and random forest reduced fewer than 600 V-J features to fewer than 15, which were used in a naive Bayes classifier (R e1071). The similarity between thyroid and blood repertoires was quantified using the Morisita-Horn index. The public reads were reanalyzed by TCRdb: fastp trimming at Q25, MiXCR alignment, in-frame beta chains only. Each CDR3 protein gets just one entry, which takes the most common genes and DNA from the rows behind it. The V and J calls reflect TCRdb's pipeline rather than the authors' work. For this sample the table gives 660,000 or so distinct CDR3 sequences, of which 45% were detected only once. The biggest ten clones account for less than 8.5% of the sample.

These data belong to a study of T cells in Graves' hyperthyroidism and ophthalmopathy (dated by TCRdb to between 2017 and 2020). General notes on the study: TCR V-J signatures able to tell the groups apart were searched for in a discovery cohort of 90 to 100 patients, of whom under 45 had Graves' ophthalmopathy and 55 to 60 had stable Graves' hyperthyroidism. Prospective prediction of ophthalmopathy was tested in an independent validation cohort of 18 to 20 hyperthyroidism patients and 15 to 17 patients who later progressed to ophthalmopathy. The 100 discovery patients were randomly split 7:3 into training and test sets. Thyroid tissue and blood T-cell repertoires from about 6 Graves' hyperthyroidism patients were also compared in the study. Following sampling, methimazole starting at 30 mg daily was given to hyperthyroidism patients, and high-dose intravenous methylprednisolone was given to ophthalmopathy patients. The paper reports TCR Vbeta CDR3 sequencing of over 120 peripheral blood samples: 40 to 45 ophthalmopathy, around 80 hyperthyroidism and around 17 progressor patients. Results and caveats for the whole study, not just this receptor: Most expanded thyroid clonotypes (frequency above 0.001) were also found in blood, which suggests that blood repertoires may mirror thyroid immune responses. In validation, the model predicted progression to ophthalmopathy a median of about 6.5 months before onset, with 65% to 71% sensitivity and just under 75% specificity. Sample size was not statistically predetermined, and investigators were not blinded to group allocation. Ophthalmopathy was separated from stable hyperthyroidism by a 13 V-J signature model, with 87.88% sensitivity and about 84% specificity obtained in cross-validation and 80%/75% obtained in testing.

Exclusion was applied to patients with uncontrolled infections, other autoimmune diseases, pregnancy or lactation. Diagnoses were based on clinical symptoms, serum thyroxine and TRAb, thyroid ultrasound and orbital computed tomography. Trizol reagent was used to extract total RNA, and RNA quality was then checked on an Agilent 2100 Bioanalyzer. According to the germline V gene (reference sequence), CDR1 reads SEHNR and CDR2 reads FQNEAQ. V loses 4 bases, J loses 9 bases, and the germline ends lie 9 bases apart. The CDR3 runs 11 amino acids, cysteine and phenylalanine included. Kept here is only the CDR3 DNA, which spans 33 bases and is read in frame from base 1.

This clonotype was obtained from an adult man with Graves' disease, either hyperthyroidism or ophthalmopathy (not recorded which). The chain is made from TRBV7-9 and TRBJ1-1; no D segment can be confidently identified. The sequencing input was peripheral blood or thyroid tissue (not recorded which). The CDR3 region reads CASSYEVKAFF. Here is the DNA: TGTGCCAGCAGCTATGAGGTGAAAGCTTTCTTT.